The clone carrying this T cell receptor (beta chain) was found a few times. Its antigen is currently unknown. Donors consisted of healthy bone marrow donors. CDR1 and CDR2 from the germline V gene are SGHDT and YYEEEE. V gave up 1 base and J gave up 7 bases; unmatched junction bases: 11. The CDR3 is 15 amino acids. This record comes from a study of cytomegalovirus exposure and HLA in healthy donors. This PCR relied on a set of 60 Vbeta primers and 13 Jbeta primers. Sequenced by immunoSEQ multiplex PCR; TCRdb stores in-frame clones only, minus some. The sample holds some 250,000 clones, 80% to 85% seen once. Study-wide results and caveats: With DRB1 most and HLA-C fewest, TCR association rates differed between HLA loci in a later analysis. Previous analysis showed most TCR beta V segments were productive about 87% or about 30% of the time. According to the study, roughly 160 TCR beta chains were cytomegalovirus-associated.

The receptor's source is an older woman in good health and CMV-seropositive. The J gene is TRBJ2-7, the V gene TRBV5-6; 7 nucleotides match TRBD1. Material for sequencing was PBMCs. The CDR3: CASSLPGQAAREQYF. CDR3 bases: TGTGCCAGCAGCTTGCCTGGACAGGCAGCTAGGGAGCAGTACTTC.